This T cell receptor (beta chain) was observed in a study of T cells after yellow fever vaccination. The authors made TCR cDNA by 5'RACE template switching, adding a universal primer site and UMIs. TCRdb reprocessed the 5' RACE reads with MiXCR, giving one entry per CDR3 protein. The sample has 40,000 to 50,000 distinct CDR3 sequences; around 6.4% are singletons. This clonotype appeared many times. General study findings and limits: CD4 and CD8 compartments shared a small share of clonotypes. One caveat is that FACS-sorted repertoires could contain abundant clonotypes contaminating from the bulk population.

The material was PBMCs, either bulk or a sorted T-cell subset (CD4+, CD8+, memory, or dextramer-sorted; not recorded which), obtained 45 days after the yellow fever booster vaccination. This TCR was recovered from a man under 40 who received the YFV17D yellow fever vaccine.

In nucleotides, the CDR3 is TGTGCCAGCAGTTACGGGGGACAGCCAAGGAGTGAGCAGTTCTTC. This sequence encodes CASSYGGQPRSEQFF. The chain links TRBV6-2 or TRBV6-3 to TRBJ2-1; 7 bases are shared with TRBD1. The CDR3 runs to 15 residues. J was trimmed by 9 bases and V by 2 bases; bases with no gene match: 10. Germline V CDR1 and CDR2: MNHEY, SVGEGT.